This entry is about one T cell receptor (beta chain). This sample stems from a study of T cell changes during pregnancy in multiple sclerosis. V dropped 0 bases and J dropped 6; count of bases not matched to a gene: 4. The CDR3 is 16 amino acids. Germline loops: CDR1 SEHNR, CDR2 FQNEAQ (reference sequence). Clones were sequenced by immunoSEQ multiplex PCR, and TCRdb holds only the in-frame ones, with some missing. The table lists about 18,000 clones, more than 70% of them singletons. Source: CD4+ T cells from peripheral blood mononuclear cells, taken in the first trimester of pregnancy. The rearrangement links TRBV7-9 to TRBJ2-1, with 11 bases identical to TRBD2. The sequence came from a female donor in good health, enrolled as a control in a pregnancy study. The CDR3 sequence: CASSLAPLAGGNEQFF. The DNA for the CDR3 is TGTGCCAGCAGCTTAGCACCCCTAGCGGGAGGCAATGAGCAGTTCTTC.